One and the same sample provided the 26 T cell receptor beta chains below, sequenced in a study of shared T cell receptors in the human thymus. Clones were read by immunoSEQ multiplex PCR, and TCRdb kept only the in-frame ones, dropping some. The sample comprises 600,000 to 900,000 clones, approximately 83% of which are singletons, and roughly 0.01% rests with the top ten. This same sample was also taken into another study, of human thymus T cells.

Source material: thymocytes. These receptors all stem from a girl under three years old with a congenital heart defect.

This clone was picked up one time. In the same sample, other DNA sequences code for this CDR3. The V call is TRBV6-5, the J call TRBJ1-2, with D tentatively TRBD1 (6 bases). The CDR3 sequence is 14 residues long. With 2 bases removed from V and 2 bases from J, the gap between germline ends came to 9 bases. Germline CDR1 and CDR2: MNHEY and SVGAGI. The CDR3 is CASSYLQGNYGYTF. As DNA, the CDR3 is TGTGCCAGCAGTTACCTCCAGGGGAACTATGGCTACACCTTC.

This chain joins TRBV25-1 and TRBJ1-4, with TRBD1 matching over 8 bases. With 6 bases clipped from V and 8 bases from J, the junction kept 8 bases outside the gene matches. This CDR3 is 14 amino acids long. CDR1 is MGHDK, CDR2 SYGVNS, per germline. CDR3 loop: CASSADRVGEKLFF. CDR3 in DNA: TGTGCCAGCAGCGCGGACAGGGTTGGAGAAAAACTGTTTTTT.

The gene calls are TRBV5-1 and TRBJ2-2; D unclear. This CDR3 comprises 14 residues. The ends were cut back, 3 bases at V and 6 bases at J, with 12 bases in the middle. Germline CDR1 is SGHRS and CDR2 is YFSETQ. The CDR3 DNA reads TGCGCCAGCAGCTCCCGCGTCCCGGCCGGGGAGCTGTTTTTT. Translating gives CASSSRVPAGELFF. Full variable domain (missing parts from reference TRBV5-1 and TRBJ2-2): KAGVTQTPRYLIKTRGQQVTLSCSPISGHRSVSWYQQTPGQGLQFLFEYFSETQRNKGNFPGRFSGRQFSNSRSEMNVSTLELGDSALYLCASSSRVPAGELFFGEGSRLTVL.

This clone was counted only a few times. The chain has TRBV7-2 and TRBJ1-2, with 10 positions matching TRBD1. This CDR3 region has 15 residues. V lost 3 bases, J lost 6 bases, and 7 bases stayed unmatched. Germline V gives CDR1 SGHTA, CDR2 FQGNSA. CDR3 loop: CASSFSGQGIHGYTF. For the CDR3, the DNA is TGTGCCAGCAGCTTTTCGGGACAGGGGATCCATGGCTACACCTTC.

The chain carries TRBV15 and TRBJ1-2; 10 bases are shared with TRBD1. Germline V gene lookup returns CDR1 LNHNV and CDR2 YYDKDF (reference sequence). The CDR3 has 15 residues. V gave up 5 bases and J gave up 3 bases; unmatched junction bases: 6. CDR3 residues: CATSGPGTGDYGYTF. The CDR3 nucleotides are TGTGCCACCAGCGGTCCCGGGACAGGGGACTATGGCTACACCTTC.

This chain joins TRBV6-6 and TRBJ1-4; D is perhaps TRBD1 (6 bases). V was clipped by 0 bases and J by 5 bases, with 10 bases between them. CDR3 length: 15 amino acids. The germline V gene encodes CDR1 MNHNY and CDR2 SVGAGI (reference sequence). The DNA of the CDR3 is TGTGCCAGCAGTTACTCGGACAGTGAGAATGAAAAACTGTTTTTT. Its translation is CASSYSDSENEKLFF.

J is TRBJ1-5 and V is TRBV19; weak D call: TRBD1 (5 bases). CDR3 length: 19 residues. The V gene's germline CDR1 is LNHDA and CDR2 SQIVND (reference sequence). Trimming removed 2 bases at V and 4 bases at J, with 24 bases between. As DNA, the CDR3 is TGTGCCAGTAGTATAATGGGCGGGGCCCTACAGAGTGCGAATCAGCCCCAGCATTTT. Its translation: CASSIMGGALQSANQPQHF.

The rearrangement joins TRBV12-5 to TRBJ1-2; no clear D. Per the germline V gene, CDR1 is LGHNT and CDR2 is FRNRAP. The CDR3 is made up of 12 amino acids. Trimming removed 6 bases from V and 6 bases from J, with 11 bases in between. The DNA for the CDR3 is TGTGCTAGTGGCCCGGGTCGAGATGGCTACACCTTC. It codes for CASGPGRDGYTF.

The V call is TRBV6-1, the J call TRBJ2-1; D might be TRBD1 (6 bases). The CDR3 length is 15 residues. With 8 bases removed from V and 7 bases from J, the gap between germline ends came to 21 bases. The germline V gene encodes CDR1 MNHNS and CDR2 SASEGT. CDR3 bases: TGTGCCAGCTCACGGGGACGAGTAGGGGGAAATGAGCAGTTCTTC. As protein: CASSRGRVGGNEQFF.

The chain employs TRBV4-3 and TRBJ2-7; 9 positions match TRBD1. After removal of 4 bases from V and 3 bases from J, the junction contained 16 bases not matched to a gene. The CDR3 consists of 18 residues. Germline loops: CDR1 LGHNA, CDR2 YSLEER. CDR3: CASSLSRDHRDRVYEQYF. Written as DNA, the CDR3 is TGCGCCAGCAGCCTAAGTAGGGATCACCGGGACAGGGTCTACGAGCAGTACTTC.

J is TRBJ1-4 and V is TRBV19; no definite D call. This CDR3 region has 15 residues. Trimming pared 3 bases from V and 0 bases from J, leaving 8 bases between. CDR1 and CDR2 from the germline V gene are LNHDA and SQIVND (reference sequence). Here the CDR3 DNA reads TGTGCCAGTAGTATCCTGACTCCAACTAATGAAAAACTGTTTTTT. Protein sequence: CASSILTPTNEKLFF.

This chain joins TRBV15 and TRBJ1-1, with 8 bases aligning to TRBD1. Trimming cost V 4 bases and J 3 bases; bases outside gene matches: 7. Germline-derived CDR1 and CDR2 are LNHNV and YYDKDF (reference sequence). This CDR3 comprises 15 residues. CDR3 DNA: TGTGCCACCAGCAAACGGGACAGGCGAGACACTGAAGCTTTCTTT. Its protein is CATSKRDRRDTEAFF.

V usage is TRBV25-1 and J usage is TRBJ2-5; D possibly corresponds to TRBD1 (6 bases). Germline lookup yields CDR1 MGHDK and CDR2 SYGVNS. Trimming cost V 2 bases and J 7 bases, with 20 bases left between them. The CDR3 loop spans 16 amino acids. The CDR3 reads CASSEGRAGEHTTQYF. The CDR3 DNA follows: TGTGCCAGCAGTGAAGGCAGGGCAGGGGAACATACGACCCAGTACTTC.

The chain links TRBV5-1 to TRBJ2-7; 9 nucleotides line up with TRBD1. J was trimmed by 2 bases and V by 4 bases; bases with no gene match: 7. This CDR3 region has 15 residues. In germline, CDR1 is SGHRS, CDR2 YFSETQ. CDR3 amino acids: CASSIAGTGTYEQYF. The CDR3, as DNA: TGCGCCAGCAGCATAGCCGGGACAGGGACCTACGAGCAGTACTTC.

The V call is TRBV5-1, the J call TRBJ2-1; 13 nucleotides agree with TRBD2. Germline assignment: CDR1 SGHRS and CDR2 YFSETQ. The length of the CDR3 is 17 residues. After removal of 0 bases from V and 5 bases from J, the junction contained 5 bases not matched to a gene. This chain's CDR3 is CASSLGLTSGGDNEQFF. DNA for the CDR3: TGCGCCAGCAGCTTGGGTCTCACTAGCGGGGGGGACAATGAGCAGTTCTTC.

This clone occurred once. This chain connects TRBV19 to TRBJ1-2, with D perhaps matching TRBD1 (6 bases). The V end was cut by 0 bases, the J end by 4 bases, with 18 bases between. Germline lookup yields CDR1 LNHDA and CDR2 SQIVND (reference sequence). The CDR3 runs 17 residues. The CDR3: CASSIEHRVTERYGYTF. In DNA, the CDR3 is TGTGCCAGTAGTATAGAGCACAGGGTGACGGAACGCTATGGCTACACCTTC.

V is TRBV29-1 and J is TRBJ1-2, with 9 bases lining up with TRBD1. The trim removed 2 bases at V and 2 bases at J, leaving 3 bases unmatched. The CDR3 runs 14 residues. CDR1 is SQVTM, CDR2 ANQGSEA, per germline. CDR3 nucleotide sequence: TGCAGCGTTGAAAACAGGGGGCGAAACTATGGCTACACCTTC. This gives the protein CSVENRGRNYGYTF.

This chain connects TRBV11-2 to TRBJ1-2, with D perhaps matching TRBD1 (6 bases). The germline V and J ends were trimmed by 5 bases and 6 bases, with 22 bases remaining between them. The CDR3 runs to 16 residues. CDR1 SGHAT and CDR2 FQNNGV come from the germline V gene. CDR3 loop: CASSQDTQDRPHGYTF. CDR3 nucleotides: TGTGCCAGCAGCCAAGATACCCAGGACAGACCCCATGGCTACACCTTC.

This clone occurred a few times. The J gene is TRBJ2-5, the V gene TRBV2; 7 nucleotides match TRBD1. Trimming at V came to 8 bases and at J to 1 base, leaving 13 bases not matched to a gene. CDR1 and CDR2 from the germline V gene are SNHLY and FYNNEI. This CDR3 has 16 residues. This CDR3 is CASGTEPDLSQETQYF. The CDR3 nucleotides are TGTGCCAGCGGGACAGAGCCCGACCTATCCCAAGAGACCCAGTACTTC.

This clone appeared once. This chain connects TRBV11-2 to TRBJ2-5; D perhaps matches TRBD2 (5 bases). Between the trimmed V and J ends, which lost 4 bases and 1 base, there was a span of 19 bases. There are 17 residues in the CDR3. The V gene's germline CDR1 is SGHAT and CDR2 FQNNGV. CDR3: CASSSIPASRAQETQYF. The CDR3 nucleotides are TGTGCCAGCAGCTCCATACCCGCTAGCCGGGCCCAAGAGACCCAGTACTTC.

The chain links TRBV5-5 to TRBJ1-6, with D uncertain. The CDR3 spans 13 residues. The V and J ends lost 4 bases and 8 bases respectively, with 10 bases between them. Germline lookup yields CDR1 SGHKS and CDR2 YYEKEE (reference sequence). The CDR3 is CASSPFRDSPLHF. The CDR3 DNA follows: TGTGCCAGCAGCCCCTTTCGTGATTCACCCCTCCACTTT.

The rearrangement links TRBV29-1 to TRBJ2-6, with D tentatively TRBD1 (5 bases). V lost 6 bases to trimming and J lost 1 base, with 10 bases between them. The CDR3 loop spans 14 amino acids. Germline CDR1 reads SQVTM; CDR2 reads ANQGSEA. CDR3 amino acids: CSVPQVSGANVLTF. The CDR3 DNA reads TGCAGCGTACCACAGGTTTCTGGGGCCAACGTCCTGACTTTC. The full variable domain, in which reference TRBV29-1 and TRBJ2-6 provide the parts outside the CDR3, is SAVISQKPSRDICQRGTSLTIQCQVDSQVTMMFWYRQQPGQSLTLIATANQGSEATYESGFVIDKFPISRPNLTFSTLTVSNMSPEDSSIYLCSVPQVSGANVLTFGAGSRLTVL.

This sequence joins TRBV11-1 and TRBJ2-7; D unresolved. This CDR3 contains 12 residues. Trimming shortened V by 5 bases and J by 6 bases, and 11 bases separated the two germline ends. The germline V gene encodes CDR1 SGHAT and CDR2 FQDESV (reference sequence). The CDR3: CASSAGLCEQYF. CDR3 nucleotide sequence: TGTGCCAGCAGCGCCGGTTTGTGCGAGCAGTACTTC.

The chain uses TRBV11-2 and TRBJ1-1; D is unresolved. The CDR3 sequence is 13 residues long. CDR1 and CDR2 from the germline V gene are SGHAT and FQNNGV. Trimming cost V 5 bases and J 5 bases, with 12 bases left between them. The CDR3 here is CASSPQPGTEAFF. The CDR3 DNA follows: TGTGCCAGCAGCCCACAACCGGGGACTGAAGCTTTCTTT.

The V gene is TRBV5-1, the J gene TRBJ2-1, with a possible D match to TRBD2 (5 bases). The germline CDR1 and CDR2 sequences are SGHRS and YFSETQ. There are 15 residues in the CDR3. V shed 2 bases and J shed 9 bases, with 18 bases lying between them. CDR3 sequence (DNA): TGCGCCAGCAGCTTAGGTGAGGGCCCTCCGGGTGAGCAGTTCTTC. Protein product: CASSLGEGPPGEQFF.

This rearrangement joins TRBV19 to TRBJ1-5, with 8 bases that match TRBD1. CDR1 and CDR2 from the germline V gene are LNHDA and SQIVND (reference sequence). The junction had 19 bases not matched to a gene; V was cut back by 9 bases and J by 0 bases. The CDR3 runs to 19 residues. CDR3 sequence reads: CARNIPGTGRVYSNQPQHF. The CDR3 DNA sequence: TGTGCCAGGAATATTCCCGGGACAGGACGGGTATATAGCAATCAGCCCCAGCATTTT.